A single sample gave rise to the 2 T cell receptor beta chains below, sequenced in a study of blood T cell repertoires in COVID-19. Here immunoSEQ multiplex PCR was the method, and the copy in TCRdb shows in-frame clones only, minus some. The data hold about 260,000 clones, with around nine tenths observed a single time. The specimen was peripheral blood. These receptors all come from a man aged 35 to 55 who had recovered from COVID-19.

This clone was picked up a small number of times. This chain joins TRBV30 and TRBJ2-7; D unresolved. CDR1 and CDR2 from the germline V gene are GTSNPN and SVGIG (reference sequence). The CDR3 is 13 residues long. Trimming pared 0 bases from V and 3 bases from J, leaving 9 bases between. The CDR3: CAWSVAENYEQYF. CDR3 in DNA: TGTGCCTGGAGTGTTGCGGAGAACTACGAGCAGTACTTC.

V and J are TRBV6-5 and TRBJ1-2; a possible D gene is TRBD1 (6 bases). The CDR3 is 13 residues long. Germline lookup yields CDR1 MNHEY and CDR2 SVGAGI. Trimming took off 6 bases at V and 8 bases at J, with 16 bases between the two ends. The CDR3 bases are TGTGCCAGCAGCTACGTCGGGGGGCACGGCTACACCTTC. Protein product: CASSYVGGHGYTF.